This T cell receptor (beta chain) was obtained from a study of cytomegalovirus exposure and HLA in healthy donors. Study in general: About 85 million unique TCR sequences came from HLA-typed donors in an early release. Of all 400 or so donors who were genotyped, about 80% belonged to the Caucasian-associated ancestry cluster. Study findings and constraints: Across donors, presence/absence analyses took sequencing depth to be roughly uniform. Certain sequence variants were highly shared and formed a cluster, and this cluster was likely a sequencing artifact.

CDR3 length: 15 amino acids. Germline CDR1 and CDR2: LGHNA and YSLEER. Trimming removed 0 bases from V and 5 bases from J; junction bases left unmatched: 6. Note on this clone: The antigen is undetermined.

PCR primers comprised 60 Vbeta and 13 Jbeta primers. Sequencing was performed with immunoSEQ multiplex PCR; in TCRdb, only in-frame clones are kept and a portion is missing. The sample lists 90,000 to 150,000 clones, over 65% occurring once. The rearrangement links TRBV4-3 to TRBJ1-1; the match to TRBD1 covers 7 bases. This TCR derives from a woman aged 25 to 45 in good health and CMV-seropositive. Sequenced input: PBMCs. The CDR3 loop reads CASSQDPAGGTEAFF. The CDR3 DNA reads TGCGCCAGCAGCCAAGATCCGGCAGGGGGTACTGAAGCTTTCTTT.